This TCR beta chain was identified in a study of T-cell reconstitution after alpha-beta-depleted transplantation in children. Findings and limits, study-wide: Several hundred expanded graft clones reportedly were the source of alpha-beta T cells about two months after transplant. After transplant, high TCRbeta diversity at day 60 in some patients arose from surviving recipient T cells and thymic progenitors. Newly generated T cells supplied most T-cell counts and diversity one year post-transplant.

This clonotype occurred many times. What it recognizes is unknown. TCRbeta library construction was performed incorporating unique molecular identifiers. TCRdb independently ran MiXCR on the PCR reads; one entry per CDR3 protein. This table has roughly 200,000 distinct CDR3 sequences, about 11% appearing once. Germline V gives CDR1 DFQATT, CDR2 SNEGSKA (reference sequence). Trimming shortened V by 1 base and J by 0 bases, and 5 bases separated the two germline ends. The CDR3 consists of 13 residues. The TCR originated in a child younger than two with acute myeloid leukemia, due to receive a stem cell transplant. This chain uses TRBV20-1 with TRBJ2-3, with D maybe TRBD2 (5 bases). Sequences were derived from PBMCs, sampled before TCRalphabeta/CD19-depleted stem cell transplant. The CDR3 sequence is CSARAGSTDTQYF. In DNA form, the CDR3 reads TGCAGTGCTAGAGCGGGGAGCACAGATACGCAGTATTTT.